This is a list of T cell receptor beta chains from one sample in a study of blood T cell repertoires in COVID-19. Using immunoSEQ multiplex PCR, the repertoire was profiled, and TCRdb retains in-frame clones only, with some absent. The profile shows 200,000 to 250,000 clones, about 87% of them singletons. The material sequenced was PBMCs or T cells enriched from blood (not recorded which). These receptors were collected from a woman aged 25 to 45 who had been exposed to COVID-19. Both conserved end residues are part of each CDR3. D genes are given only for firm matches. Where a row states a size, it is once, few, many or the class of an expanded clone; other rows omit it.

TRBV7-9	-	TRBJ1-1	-	TGTGCCAGCAGCTTAGCGTCGGGTGAAGCTTTCTTT	CASSLASGEAFF
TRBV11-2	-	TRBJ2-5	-	TGTGCCAGCAGCTTAGGTGCGGTTGGGGGCTCTTGGACCCAGTACTTC	CASSLGAVGGSWTQYF
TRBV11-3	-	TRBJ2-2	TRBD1	TGTGCCAGCAGCTTACGGACAGGGGGTCCCGGGGAGCTGTTTTTT	CASSLRTGGPGELFF
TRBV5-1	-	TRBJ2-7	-	TGCGCCAGCAGCTTGGCCGGGTTACCTACCTACGAGCAGTACTTC	CASSLAGLPTYEQYF
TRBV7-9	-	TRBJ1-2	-	TGTGCCAGCAGCTTAGCGGCAGGAGGGAACTATGGCTACACCTTC	CASSLAAGGNYGYTF
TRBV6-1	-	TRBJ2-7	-	TGTGCCAGCTCTCGGGGCTCCTACGAGCAGTACTTC	CASSRGSYEQYF
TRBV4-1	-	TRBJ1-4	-	TGCGCCAGCAGCCAACTCCGAGGAGGGCGACTGTTTTTT	CASSQLRGGRLFF
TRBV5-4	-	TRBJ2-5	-	TGTGCCAGCAGCTTACAGGGATCCCAAGAGACCCAGTACTTC	CASSLQGSQETQYF
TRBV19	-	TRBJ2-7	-	TGTGCCAGTAGGGGGGCCCACGAGCAGTACTTC	CASRGAHEQYF
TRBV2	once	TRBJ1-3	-	TGTGCCAGCAGTGATAAGTTAGCGGGAAACACCATATATTTT	CASSDKLAGNTIYF
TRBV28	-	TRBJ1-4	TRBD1	TGTGCCAGCAGTGACAGGGTTGAAAAACTGTTTTTT	CASSDRVEKLFF
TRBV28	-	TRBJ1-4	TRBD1	TGTGCCAGCAGTTTACCCGGGACAGGTTCTGAAAAACTGTTTTTT	CASSLPGTGSEKLFF
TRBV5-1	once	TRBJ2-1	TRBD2	TGCGCCAGCAGCTCGGAGACTAGCTGGTACAATGAGCAGTTCTTC	CASSSETSWYNEQFF
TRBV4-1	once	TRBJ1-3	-	TGCGCCAGCAGCCAAGTCCCGACAGTCTCTGGAAACACCATATATTTT	CASSQVPTVSGNTIYF
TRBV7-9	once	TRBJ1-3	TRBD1	TGTGCCAGCAGCTTGGGGGACAGGGGAGGAGGAAACACCATATATTTT	CASSLGDRGGGNTIYF
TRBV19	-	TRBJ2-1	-	TGTGCCAGTAGTAGGGGTAGCGCCCTTGAGCAGTTCTTC	CASSRGSALEQFF
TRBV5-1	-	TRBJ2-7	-	TGCGCCAGCAGCCGGCTTGGCGGGGTTTTGTCCTACGAGCAGTACTTC	CASSRLGGVLSYEQYF